A few counts support the clone carrying this T cell receptor (beta chain). Its antigen is not known. Through a sample-barcoded 5' primer and a J-beta primer mix, a second PCR was run for about 6 to 11 cycles. MiXCR was run by TCRdb on the 5' RACE reads, yielding one entry per CDR3 protein. The sample has about 1.4 million distinct CDR3 sequences; around 59% are singletons. The germline CDR1 and CDR2 sequences are DFQATT and SNEGSKA (reference sequence). Trimming took 0 bases from V and 1 from J, leaving 16 bases between them. This CDR3 is 16 amino acids long. These data come from a study of blood T cells in healthy people across ages. Overall study context: About one barcoded beta molecule per two T cells was the capture yield of template switching.

General observations from the study: Changes in expanded clonotypes were possibly confounded, as the CMV status of donors was unknown.

Sequenced: blood. The receptor comes from a man aged 18 to 30 in good health. The chain carries TRBV20-1 and TRBJ2-7, with a tentative D call TRBD1 (6 bases). The CDR3 is CSARDTLTGMSYEQYF. The CDR3, as DNA: TGCAGTGCTAGAGACACCTTGACAGGAATGTCCTACGAGCAGTACTTC.